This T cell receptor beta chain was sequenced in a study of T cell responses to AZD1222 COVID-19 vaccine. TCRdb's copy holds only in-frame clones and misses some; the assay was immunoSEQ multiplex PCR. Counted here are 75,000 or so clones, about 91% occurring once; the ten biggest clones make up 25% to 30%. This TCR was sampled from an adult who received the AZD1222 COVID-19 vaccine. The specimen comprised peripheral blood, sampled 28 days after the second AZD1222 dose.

The CDR3 coding sequence is TGTGCCAGCAGTATACGGCCGAGCTCCTACGAGCAGTACTTC. This translates into CASSIRPSSYEQYF. The V call is TRBV27, the J call TRBJ2-7; no definite D call. Germline V lookup: CDR1 MNHEY, CDR2 SMNVEV (reference sequence). The CDR3 totals 14 residues. With 5 bases removed from V and 0 bases from J, the gap between germline ends came to 11 bases.